The present TCR beta chain was sequenced within a study of immune heterogeneity within non-small cell lung tumors. The CDR3 spans 15 residues. The V gene's germline CDR1 is SNHLY and CDR2 FYNNEI. Study-wide points: Patients largely differed in their high-frequency T-cell receptor beta clonotypes.

With 32 V and 13 J primers, multiplex PCR amplified the TCR beta CDR3. MiXCR, applied by TCRdb to the multiplex PCR reads, yields one record per CDR3 protein. The sample shows about 16,000 distinct CDR3 sequences, 30% of them seen only once. Note on this clonotype: Its antigen is not known. This may arise from a read error, as a much more abundant clone is one base away.

Bulk tumor genomic DNA (around 600 ng per sample) served as template. Collection of several biopsies per primary tumor, spaced far apart, took place during surgery. Samples came from untreated patients having curative surgery for newly diagnosed non-small cell lung cancer. Donor patients had newly diagnosed non-small cell lung cancer and were having surgery with curative intent. V and J are TRBV2 and TRBJ2-2; a possible D gene is TRBD2 (5 bases). This TCR was recovered from a woman aged 45-65 years with non-small cell lung cancer. Material: lung tumor tissue. The CDR3 loop reads CASSEFSQNTGEPFF. The CDR3 DNA reads as TGTGCCAGCAGTGAGTTTAGCCAGAACACCGGGGAGCCGTTTTTT.